The clone carrying this T cell receptor beta chain appeared a few times. These data originate in a study of blood T cell repertoires in COVID-19. The overall study: Spain, Italy and the United States supplied samples that represented acute and convalescent COVID-19.

The table came from immunoSEQ multiplex PCR; TCRdb's copy has only in-frame clones and leaves some out. The sample has 180,000 or so clones, 70% to 85% seen once. Sample: peripheral blood. The TCR comes from a man in his fifties or sixties who had recovered from COVID-19.

CDR3 DNA sequence: TGTGCCAGCACCTGGGAGGAGACCCAGTACTTC. The encoded protein is CASTWEETQYF. The chain uses TRBV6-6 and TRBJ2-5, with D tentatively TRBD2 (5 bases). Trimming removed 7 bases from V and 5 bases from J, with 8 bases in between. Germline V gene data show CDR1 as MNHNY and CDR2 as SVGAGI (reference sequence). This CDR3 has 11 amino acids.